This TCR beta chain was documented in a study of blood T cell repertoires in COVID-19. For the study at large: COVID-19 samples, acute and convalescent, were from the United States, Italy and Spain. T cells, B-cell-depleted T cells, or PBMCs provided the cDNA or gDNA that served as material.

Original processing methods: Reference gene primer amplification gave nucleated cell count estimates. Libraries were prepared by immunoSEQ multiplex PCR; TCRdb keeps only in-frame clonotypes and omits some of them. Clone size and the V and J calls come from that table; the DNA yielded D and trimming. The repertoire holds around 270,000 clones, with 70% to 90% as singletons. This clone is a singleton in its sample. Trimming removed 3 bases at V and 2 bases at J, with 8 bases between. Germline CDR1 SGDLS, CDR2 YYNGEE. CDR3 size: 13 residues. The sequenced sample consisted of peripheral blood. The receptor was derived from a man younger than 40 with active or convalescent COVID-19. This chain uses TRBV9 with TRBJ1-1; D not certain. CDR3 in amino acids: CASSGGSNTEAFF. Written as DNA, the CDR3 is TGTGCCAGCAGCGGCGGAAGTAACACTGAAGCTTTCTTT. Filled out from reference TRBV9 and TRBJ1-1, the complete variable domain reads DSGVTQTPKHLITATGQRVTLRCSPRSGDLSVYWYQQSLDQGLQFLIQYYNGEERAKGNILERFSAQQFPDLHSELNLSSLELGDSALYFCASSGGSNTEAFFGQGTRLTVV.